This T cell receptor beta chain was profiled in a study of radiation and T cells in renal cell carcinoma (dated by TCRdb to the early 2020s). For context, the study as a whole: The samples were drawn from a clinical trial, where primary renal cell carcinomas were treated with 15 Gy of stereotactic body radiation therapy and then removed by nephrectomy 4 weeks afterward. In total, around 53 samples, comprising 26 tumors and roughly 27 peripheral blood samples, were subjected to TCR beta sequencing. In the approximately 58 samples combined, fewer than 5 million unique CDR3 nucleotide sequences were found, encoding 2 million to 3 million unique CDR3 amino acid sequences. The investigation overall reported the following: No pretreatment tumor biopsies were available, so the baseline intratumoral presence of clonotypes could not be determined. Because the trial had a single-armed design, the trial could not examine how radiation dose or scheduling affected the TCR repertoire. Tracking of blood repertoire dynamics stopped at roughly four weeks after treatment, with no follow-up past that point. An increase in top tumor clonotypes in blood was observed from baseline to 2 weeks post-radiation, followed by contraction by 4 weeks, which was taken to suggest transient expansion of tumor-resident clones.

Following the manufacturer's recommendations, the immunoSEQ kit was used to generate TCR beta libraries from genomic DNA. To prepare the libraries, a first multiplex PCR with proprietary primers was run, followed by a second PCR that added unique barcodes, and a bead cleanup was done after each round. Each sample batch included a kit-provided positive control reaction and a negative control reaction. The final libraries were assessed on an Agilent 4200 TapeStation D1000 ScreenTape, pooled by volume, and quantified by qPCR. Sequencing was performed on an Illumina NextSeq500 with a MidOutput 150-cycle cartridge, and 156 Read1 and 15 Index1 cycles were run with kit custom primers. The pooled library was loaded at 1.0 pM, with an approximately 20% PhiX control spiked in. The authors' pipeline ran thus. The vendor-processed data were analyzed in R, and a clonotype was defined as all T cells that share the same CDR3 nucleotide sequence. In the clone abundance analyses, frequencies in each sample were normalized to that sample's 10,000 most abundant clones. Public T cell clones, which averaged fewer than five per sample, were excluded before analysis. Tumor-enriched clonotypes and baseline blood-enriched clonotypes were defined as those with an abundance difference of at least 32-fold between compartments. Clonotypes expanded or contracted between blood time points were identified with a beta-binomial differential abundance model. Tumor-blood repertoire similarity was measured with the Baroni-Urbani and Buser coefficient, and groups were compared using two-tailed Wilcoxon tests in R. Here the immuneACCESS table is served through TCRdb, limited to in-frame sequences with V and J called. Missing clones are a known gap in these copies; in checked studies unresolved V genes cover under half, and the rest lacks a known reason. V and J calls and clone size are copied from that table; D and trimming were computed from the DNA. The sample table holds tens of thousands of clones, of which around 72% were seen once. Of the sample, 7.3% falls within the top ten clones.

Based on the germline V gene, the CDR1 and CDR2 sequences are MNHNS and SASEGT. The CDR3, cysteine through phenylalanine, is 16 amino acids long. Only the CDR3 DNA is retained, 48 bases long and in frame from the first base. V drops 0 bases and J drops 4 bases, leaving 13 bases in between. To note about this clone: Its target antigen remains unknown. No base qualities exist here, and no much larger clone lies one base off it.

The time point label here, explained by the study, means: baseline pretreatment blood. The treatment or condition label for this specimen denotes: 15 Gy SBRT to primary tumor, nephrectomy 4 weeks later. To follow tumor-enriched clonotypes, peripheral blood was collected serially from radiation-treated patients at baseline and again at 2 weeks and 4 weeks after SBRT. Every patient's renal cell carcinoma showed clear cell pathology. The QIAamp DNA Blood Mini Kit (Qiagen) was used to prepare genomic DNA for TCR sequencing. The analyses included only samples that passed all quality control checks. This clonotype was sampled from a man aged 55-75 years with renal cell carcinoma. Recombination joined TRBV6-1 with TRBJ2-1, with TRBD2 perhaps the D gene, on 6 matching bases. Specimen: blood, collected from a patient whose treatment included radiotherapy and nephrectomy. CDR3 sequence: CASSEARGGAYNEQFF. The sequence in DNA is TGTGCCAGCAGTGAAGCGAGGGGCGGGGCATACAATGAGCAGTTCTTC.